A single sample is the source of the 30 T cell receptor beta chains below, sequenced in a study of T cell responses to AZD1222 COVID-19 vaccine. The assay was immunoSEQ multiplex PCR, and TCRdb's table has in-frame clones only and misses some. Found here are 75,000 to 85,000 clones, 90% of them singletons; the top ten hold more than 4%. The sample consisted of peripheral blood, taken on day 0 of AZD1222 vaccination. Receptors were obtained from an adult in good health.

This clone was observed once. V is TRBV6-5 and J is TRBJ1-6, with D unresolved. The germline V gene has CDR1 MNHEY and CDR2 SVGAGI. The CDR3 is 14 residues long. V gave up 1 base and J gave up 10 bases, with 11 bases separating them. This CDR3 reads CASSYYGRRSPLHF. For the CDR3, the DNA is TGTGCCAGCAGTTACTACGGTCGGAGGTCACCCCTCCACTTT.

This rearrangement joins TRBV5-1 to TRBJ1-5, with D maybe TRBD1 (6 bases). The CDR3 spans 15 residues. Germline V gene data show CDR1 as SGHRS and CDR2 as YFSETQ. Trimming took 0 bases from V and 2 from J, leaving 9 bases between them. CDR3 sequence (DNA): TGCGCCAGCAGCTTGGCAGCAGGGGGCAATCAGCCCCAGCATTTT. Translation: CASSLAAGGNQPQHF.

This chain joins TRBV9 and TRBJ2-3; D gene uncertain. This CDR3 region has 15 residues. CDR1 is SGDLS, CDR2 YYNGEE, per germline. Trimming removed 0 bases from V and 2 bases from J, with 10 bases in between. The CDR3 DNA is TGTGCCAGCAGCGTAGGGTCGGAACCCACAGATACGCAGTATTTT. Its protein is CASSVGSEPTDTQYF.

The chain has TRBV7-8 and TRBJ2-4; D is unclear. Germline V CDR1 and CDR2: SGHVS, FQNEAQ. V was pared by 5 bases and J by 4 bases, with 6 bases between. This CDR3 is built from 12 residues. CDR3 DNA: TGTGCCAGCAGCCATTCGAAAAACATTCAGTACTTC. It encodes CASSHSKNIQYF. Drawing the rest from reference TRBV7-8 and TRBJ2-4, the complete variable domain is GAGVSQSPRYKVAKRGQDVALRCDPISGHVSLFWYQQALGQGPEFLTYFQNEAQLDKSGLPSDRFFAERPEGSVSTLKIQRTQQEDSAVYLCASSHSKNIQYFGAGTRLSVL.

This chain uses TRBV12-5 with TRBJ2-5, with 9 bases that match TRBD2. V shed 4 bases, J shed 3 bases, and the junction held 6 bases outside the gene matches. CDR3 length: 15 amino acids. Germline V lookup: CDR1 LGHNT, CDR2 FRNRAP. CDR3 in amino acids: CASGSGLAGKETQYF. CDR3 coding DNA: TGTGCTAGTGGTTCGGGCCTAGCGGGGAAAGAGACCCAGTACTTC.

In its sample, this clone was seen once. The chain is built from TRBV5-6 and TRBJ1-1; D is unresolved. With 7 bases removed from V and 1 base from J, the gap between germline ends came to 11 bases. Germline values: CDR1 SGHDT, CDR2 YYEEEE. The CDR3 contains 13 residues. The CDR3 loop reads CASHRFPNTEAFF. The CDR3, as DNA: TGTGCCAGCCATAGGTTTCCGAACACTGAAGCTTTCTTT.

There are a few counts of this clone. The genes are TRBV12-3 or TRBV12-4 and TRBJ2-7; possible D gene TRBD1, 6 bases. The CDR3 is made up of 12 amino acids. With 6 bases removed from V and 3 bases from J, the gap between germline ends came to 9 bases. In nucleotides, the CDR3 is TGTGCCAGCAGGGGGGCCGACTACGAGCAGTACTTC. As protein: CASRGADYEQYF.

CDR3 in DNA: TGTGCCAGCAGCTCCGTCCTACGGGGGCCAGTTTACGAGCAGTACTTC. Translation gives CASSSVLRGPVYEQYF. The rearrangement links TRBV11-3 to TRBJ2-7; either TRBD1 or TRBD2 may supply D (6 bases each). This CDR3 comprises 16 residues. Germline values: CDR1 SGHNT, CDR2 YENEEA. The germline V and J ends were trimmed by 4 bases and 4 bases, with 20 bases remaining between them.

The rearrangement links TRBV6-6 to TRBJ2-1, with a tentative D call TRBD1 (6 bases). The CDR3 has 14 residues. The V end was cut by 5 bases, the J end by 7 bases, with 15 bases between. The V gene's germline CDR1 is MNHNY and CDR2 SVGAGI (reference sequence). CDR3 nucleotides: TGTGCCAGCAGTCCCAGACAGGTGGTTAATGAGCAGTTCTTC. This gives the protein CASSPRQVVNEQFF.

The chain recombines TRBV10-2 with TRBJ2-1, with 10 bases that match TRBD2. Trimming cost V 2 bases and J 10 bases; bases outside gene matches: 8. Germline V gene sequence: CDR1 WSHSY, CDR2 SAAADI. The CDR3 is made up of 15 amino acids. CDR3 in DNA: TGCGCCAGCAGTGAGGACCCTAGCGGGAGCGGCGAGCAGTTCTTC. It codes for CASSEDPSGSGEQFF.

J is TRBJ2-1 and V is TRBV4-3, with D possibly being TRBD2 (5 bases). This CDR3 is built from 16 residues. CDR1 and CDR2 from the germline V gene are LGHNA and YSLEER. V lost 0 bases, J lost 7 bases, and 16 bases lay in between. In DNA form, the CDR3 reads TGCGCCAGCAGCCAAGAGCCGGGATCGGGGAGTAATGAGCAGTTCTTC. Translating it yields CASSQEPGSGSNEQFF.

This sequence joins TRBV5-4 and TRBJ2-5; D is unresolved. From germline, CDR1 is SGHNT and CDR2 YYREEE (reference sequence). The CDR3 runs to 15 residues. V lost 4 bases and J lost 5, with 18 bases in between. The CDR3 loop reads CASSPRLGAGETQYF. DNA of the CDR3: TGTGCCAGCAGCCCCCGGTTGGGTGCTGGGGAGACCCAGTACTTC. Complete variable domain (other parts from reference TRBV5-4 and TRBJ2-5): ETGVTQSPTHLIKTRGQQVTLRCSSQSGHNTVSWYQQALGQGPQFIFQYYREEENGRGNFPPRFSGLQFPNYSSELNVNALELDDSALYLCASSPRLGAGETQYFGPGTRLLVL.

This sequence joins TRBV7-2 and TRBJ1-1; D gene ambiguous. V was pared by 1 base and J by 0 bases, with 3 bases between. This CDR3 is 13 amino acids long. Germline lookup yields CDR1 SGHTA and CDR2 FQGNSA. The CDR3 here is CASSLDLNTEAFF. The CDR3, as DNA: TGTGCCAGCAGCTTAGACCTGAACACTGAAGCTTTCTTT.

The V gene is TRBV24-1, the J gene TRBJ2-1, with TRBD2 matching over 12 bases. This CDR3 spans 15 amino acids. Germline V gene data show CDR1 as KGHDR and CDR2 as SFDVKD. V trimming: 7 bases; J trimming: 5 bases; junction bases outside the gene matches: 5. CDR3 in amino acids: CATSQGLAGDNEQFF. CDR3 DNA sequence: TGTGCCACCAGCCAGGGACTAGCGGGTGACAATGAGCAGTTCTTC.

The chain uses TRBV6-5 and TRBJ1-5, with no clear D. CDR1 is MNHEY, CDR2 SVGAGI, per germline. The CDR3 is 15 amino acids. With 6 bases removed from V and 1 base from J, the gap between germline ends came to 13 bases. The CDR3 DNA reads TGTGCCAGCAGACTTCGACGGACCAGCAATCAGCCCCAGCATTTT. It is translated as CASRLRRTSNQPQHF.

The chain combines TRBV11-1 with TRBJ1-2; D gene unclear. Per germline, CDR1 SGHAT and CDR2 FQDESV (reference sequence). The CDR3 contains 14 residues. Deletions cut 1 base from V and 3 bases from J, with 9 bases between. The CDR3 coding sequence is TGTGCCAGCAGCTTAGAAGGGCCTTACTATGGCTACACCTTC. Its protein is CASSLEGPYYGYTF. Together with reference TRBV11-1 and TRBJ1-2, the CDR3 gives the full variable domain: EAEVAQSPRYKITEKSQAVAFWCDPISGHATLYWYRQILGQGPELLVQFQDESVVDDSQLPKDRFSAERLKGVDSTLKIQPAELGDSAMYLCASSLEGPYYGYTFGSGTRLTVV.

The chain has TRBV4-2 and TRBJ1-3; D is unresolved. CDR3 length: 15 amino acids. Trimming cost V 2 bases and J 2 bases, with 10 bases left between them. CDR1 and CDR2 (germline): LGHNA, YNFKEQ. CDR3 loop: CASSQSRTTGNTIYF. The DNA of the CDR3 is TGTGCCAGCAGCCAATCCCGGACGACTGGAAACACCATATATTTT.

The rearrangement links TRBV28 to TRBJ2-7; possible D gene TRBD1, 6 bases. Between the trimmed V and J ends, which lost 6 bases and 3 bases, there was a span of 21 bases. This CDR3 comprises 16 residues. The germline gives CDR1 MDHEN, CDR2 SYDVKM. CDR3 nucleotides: TGTGCCAGCAGCGGTTTGGGCCCAGGGGTTAACTACGAGCAGTACTTC. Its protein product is CASSGLGPGVNYEQYF.

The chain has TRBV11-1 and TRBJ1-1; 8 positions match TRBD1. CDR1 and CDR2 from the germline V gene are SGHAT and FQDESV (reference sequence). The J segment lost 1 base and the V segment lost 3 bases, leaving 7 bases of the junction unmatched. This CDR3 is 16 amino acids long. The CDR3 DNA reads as TGTGCCAGCAGCTTTGGAACCGGGACAGGGAACACTGAAGCTTTCTTT. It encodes CASSFGTGTGNTEAFF.

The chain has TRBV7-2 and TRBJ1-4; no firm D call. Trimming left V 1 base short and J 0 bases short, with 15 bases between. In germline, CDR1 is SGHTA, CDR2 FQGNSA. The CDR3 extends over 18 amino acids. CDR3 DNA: TGTGCCAGCAGCTTAGGGTTGGGGATAACTTCAACTAATGAAAAACTGTTTTTT. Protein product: CASSLGLGITSTNEKLFF.

The CDR3 is CASSRGGGVPQHF. For the CDR3, the DNA is TGTGCCAGCAGTCGGGGGGGAGGTGTCCCCCAGCATTTT. The chain couples TRBV27 to TRBJ1-5, with a weak D call TRBD1 (5 bases). The V and J ends lost 5 bases and 10 bases respectively, with 15 bases between them. The germline gives CDR1 MNHEY, CDR2 SMNVEV (reference sequence). CDR3 length: 13 amino acids.

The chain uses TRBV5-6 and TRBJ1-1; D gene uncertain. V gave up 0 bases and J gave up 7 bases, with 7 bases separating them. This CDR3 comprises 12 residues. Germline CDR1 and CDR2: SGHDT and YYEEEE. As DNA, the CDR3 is TGTGCCAGCAGCTTGGGGGCTAGTGAAGCTTTCTTT. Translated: CASSLGASEAFF.

DNA for the CDR3: TGCGCCAGCAGCCAAGATGGTCGGTCCTATGGCTACACCTTC. Its translation is CASSQDGRSYGYTF. The chain recombines TRBV4-3 with TRBJ1-2; D unclear. This CDR3 contains 14 residues. Germline V gene lookup returns CDR1 LGHNA and CDR2 YSLEER. The V and J ends lost 0 bases and 4 bases respectively, with 9 bases between them.

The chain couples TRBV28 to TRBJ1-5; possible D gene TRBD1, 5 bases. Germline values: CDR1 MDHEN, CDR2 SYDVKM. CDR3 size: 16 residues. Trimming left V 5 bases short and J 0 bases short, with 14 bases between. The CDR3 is CASSLPGNYSNQPQHF. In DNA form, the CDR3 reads TGTGCCAGCAGTCTCCCAGGGAACTATAGCAATCAGCCCCAGCATTTT.

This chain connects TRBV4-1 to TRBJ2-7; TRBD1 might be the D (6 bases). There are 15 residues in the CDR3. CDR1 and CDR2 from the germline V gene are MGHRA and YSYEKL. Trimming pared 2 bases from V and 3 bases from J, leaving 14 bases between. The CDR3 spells CASSQLSGQSYEQYF. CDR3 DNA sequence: TGCGCCAGCAGCCAACTCAGCGGACAGAGCTACGAGCAGTACTTC.

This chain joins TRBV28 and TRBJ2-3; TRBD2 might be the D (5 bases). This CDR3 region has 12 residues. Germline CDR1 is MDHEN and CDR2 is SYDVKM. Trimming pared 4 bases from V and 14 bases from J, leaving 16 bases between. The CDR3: CASSSRTDLMYF. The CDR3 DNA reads TGTGCCAGCAGTTCCCGGACGGACTTAATGTATTTT.

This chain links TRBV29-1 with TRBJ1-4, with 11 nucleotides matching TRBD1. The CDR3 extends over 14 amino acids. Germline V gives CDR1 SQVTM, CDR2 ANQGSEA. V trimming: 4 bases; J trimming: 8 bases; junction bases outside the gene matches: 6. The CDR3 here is CSVGGTGGREKLFF. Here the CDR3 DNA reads TGCAGCGTTGGAGGGACAGGGGGACGGGAAAAACTGTTTTTT.

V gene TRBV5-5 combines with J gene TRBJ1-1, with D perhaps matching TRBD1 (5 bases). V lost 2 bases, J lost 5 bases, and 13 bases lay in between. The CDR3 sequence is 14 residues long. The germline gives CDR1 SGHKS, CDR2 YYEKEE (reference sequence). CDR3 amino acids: CASSFDGGRTEAFF. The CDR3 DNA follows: TGTGCCAGCAGCTTTGACGGGGGGAGGACTGAAGCTTTCTTT.

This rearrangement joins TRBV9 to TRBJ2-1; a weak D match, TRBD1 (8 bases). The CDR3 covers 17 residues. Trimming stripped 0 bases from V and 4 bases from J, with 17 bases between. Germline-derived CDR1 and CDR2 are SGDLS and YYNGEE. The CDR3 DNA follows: TGTGCCAGCAGCGTAGCTACGGGGGGACAGGATTACAATGAGCAGTTCTTC. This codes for CASSVATGGQDYNEQFF.

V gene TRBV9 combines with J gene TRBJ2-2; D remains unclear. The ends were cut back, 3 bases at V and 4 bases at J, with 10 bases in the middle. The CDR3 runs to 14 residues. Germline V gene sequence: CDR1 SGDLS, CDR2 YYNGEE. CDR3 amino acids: CASSALGATGELFF. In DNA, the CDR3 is TGTGCCAGCAGCGCCCTAGGCGCCACCGGGGAGCTGTTTTTT.